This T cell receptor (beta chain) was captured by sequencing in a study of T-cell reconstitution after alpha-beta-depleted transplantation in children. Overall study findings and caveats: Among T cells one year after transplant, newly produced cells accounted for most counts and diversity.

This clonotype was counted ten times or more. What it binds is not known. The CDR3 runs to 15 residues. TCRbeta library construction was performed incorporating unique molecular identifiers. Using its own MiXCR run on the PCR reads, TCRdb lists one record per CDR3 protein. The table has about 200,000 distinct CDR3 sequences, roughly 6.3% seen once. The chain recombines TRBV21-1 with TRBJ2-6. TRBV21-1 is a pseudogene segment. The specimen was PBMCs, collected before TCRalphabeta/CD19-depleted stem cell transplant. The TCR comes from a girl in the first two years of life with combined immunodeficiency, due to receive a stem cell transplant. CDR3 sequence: CASSHVSGETNVLTF. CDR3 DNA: TGTGCCAGCAGCCATGTTAGTGGCGAGACGAACGTCCTGACTTTC.